The 10 T cell receptor beta chains presented below share a single source sample, sequenced in a study of shared clonotypes between healthy human individuals. The repertoire was sequenced with immunoSEQ multiplex PCR; TCRdb's copy has only in-frame clones and lacks some. The sample holds approximately 1,500,000 clones; about 98% are singletons and the top ten take about 0.45%. What was sequenced was naive CD4+ T cells sorted from blood. The subset denotes: CD45RA+ positively selected. The receptor set was obtained from a man aged 25 to 40 in good health.

The chain joins TRBV4-2 to TRBJ2-1; 12 bases are a match to TRBD2. V trimming: 1 base; J trimming: 5 bases; junction bases outside the gene matches: 6. Germline V CDR1 and CDR2: LGHNA, YNFKEQ. CDR3 length: 17 residues. CDR3 in DNA: TGTGCCAGCAGCCAAGCCGGGACTAGCGGGCCAAACAATGAGCAGTTCTTC. Its translation: CASSQAGTSGPNNEQFF.

The V gene is TRBV9, the J gene TRBJ2-1; D is perhaps TRBD1 (6 bases). V lost 3 bases, J lost 9 bases, and 16 bases lay in between. Germline V gene sequence: CDR1 SGDLS, CDR2 YYNGEE. CDR3 size: 14 residues. The CDR3 reads CASSGRQVLGEQFF. DNA for the CDR3: TGTGCCAGCAGCGGGAGACAGGTGCTTGGTGAGCAGTTCTTC.

This chain links TRBV19 with TRBJ1-4, with TRBD1 matching 7 bases. Trimming at V came to 6 bases and at J to 2 bases, leaving 6 bases not matched to a gene. This CDR3 region has 15 residues. Looked up from germline, CDR1 is LNHDA and CDR2 is SQIVND (reference sequence). The CDR3 loop reads CASSRQGSTNEKLFF. The CDR3 nucleotides read TGTGCCAGTAGCAGACAGGGTTCGACTAATGAAAAACTGTTTTTT.

The rearrangement links TRBV5-6 to TRBJ2-1, with D uncertain. The CDR3 contains 15 residues. The V gene's germline CDR1 is SGHDT and CDR2 YYEEEE. The V and J ends lost 1 base and 0 bases respectively, with 8 bases between them. The CDR3 spells CASSLFLNSYNEQFF. The DNA for the CDR3 is TGTGCCAGCAGCTTGTTTCTAAACTCCTACAATGAGCAGTTCTTC.

V usage is TRBV7-8 and J usage is TRBJ2-1; TRBD2 aligns across 9 bases. V lost 5 bases, J lost 4 bases, and 9 bases stayed unmatched. CDR3 length equals 16 residues. Germline CDR1 reads SGHVS; CDR2 reads FQNEAQ. CDR3 residues: CASSPTTSGAYNEQFF. In DNA form, the CDR3 reads TGTGCCAGCAGCCCAACGACTAGCGGCGCTTACAATGAGCAGTTCTTC. Based on the CDR3 plus reference TRBV7-8 and TRBJ2-1, the full variable domain is GAGVSQSPRYKVAKRGQDVALRCDPISGHVSLFWYQQALGQGPEFLTYFQNEAQLDKSGLPSDRFFAERPEGSVSTLKIQRTQQEDSAVYLCASSPTTSGAYNEQFFGPGTRLTVL.

The genes are TRBV11-2 and TRBJ2-7; 7 bases are shared with TRBD2. The germline gives CDR1 SGHAT, CDR2 FQNNGV. The CDR3 is 17 amino acids. V was clipped by 5 bases and J by 5 bases; unmatched bases: 18. CDR3 sequence: CASSPSLAVSRLNEQYF. In nucleotides, the CDR3 is TGTGCCAGCAGCCCCTCCCTAGCGGTGTCGCGTCTTAACGAGCAGTACTTC.

The chain carries TRBV29-1 and TRBJ2-5, with a possible D match to TRBD1 (6 bases). The CDR3 runs to 12 residues. Deletions cut 3 bases from V and 6 bases from J, with 11 bases between. The germline CDR1 and CDR2 sequences are SQVTM and ANQGSEA. In DNA form, the CDR3 reads TGCAGCGTTGATGAGGGGGAAAAGACCCAGTACTTC. Its translation is CSVDEGEKTQYF. Variable domain in full (rest from reference TRBV29-1 and TRBJ2-5): SAVISQKPSRDICQRGTSLTIQCQVDSQVTMMFWYRQQPGQSLTLIATANQGSEATYESGFVIDKFPISRPNLTFSTLTVSNMSPEDSSIYLCSVDEGEKTQYFGPGTRLLVL.

This chain links TRBV7-6 with TRBJ2-3, with D perhaps matching TRBD2 (6 bases). The CDR3 has 16 residues. Germline values: CDR1 SGHVS, CDR2 FNYEAQ. Trimming pared 5 bases from V and 5 bases from J, leaving 20 bases between. CDR3 coding DNA: TGTGCCAGCAGCGTCGCTTCGCGGGGAGGTCGAGATACGCAGTATTTT. This sequence encodes CASSVASRGGRDTQYF.

The rearrangement joins TRBV5-1 to TRBJ2-5; D gene unclear. From germline, CDR1 is SGHRS and CDR2 YFSETQ. V dropped 1 base and J dropped 0 bases, with 10 bases sitting between them. CDR3 size: 15 residues. CDR3 sequence (DNA): TGCGCCAGCAGCTTGTCTTCGGGCTACCAAGAGACCCAGTACTTC. Protein sequence: CASSLSSGYQETQYF.

The chain combines TRBV18 with TRBJ1-1; 7 bases fit TRBD1. The CDR3 is made up of 13 amino acids. CDR1 and CDR2 from the germline V gene are KGHSH and LQKENI. V shed 3 bases, J shed 7 bases, and the junction held 5 bases outside the gene matches. The CDR3 sequence: CASSPLQGGEAFF. The DNA for the CDR3 is TGTGCCAGCTCACCCCTCCAGGGGGGTGAAGCTTTCTTT.